This TCR beta chain was found in a study of T cell responses to AZD1222 COVID-19 vaccine. Remarks on this clone: Its antigen is unidentified.

CDR1 and CDR2 from the germline V gene are SGHTA and FQGNSA. J was trimmed by 7 bases and V by 4 bases; bases with no gene match: 11. The CDR3 has 16 amino acids. Study outcomes and limitations: Donors were mostly white British, more females; clonal diversity possibly underestimated. CD4 TCRs linked to vaccination spanned spike, dominating at 160-218 and 743-854.

Sequencing used immunoSEQ multiplex PCR; TCRdb keeps in-frame clones, though not all of them. The data show 130,000 to 150,000 clones, with 80% to 90% seen just once and 1.6% held by the top ten. The sample in question was peripheral blood, obtained on day 0 of AZD1222 vaccination. The V call is TRBV7-2, the J call TRBJ2-1; TRBD2 matches 9 bases. This TCR derives from an adult in good health. The chain's CDR3 is CASSYGPAGGRNEQFF. CDR3 bases: TGTGCCAGCAGCTATGGCCCGGCGGGGGGGCGAAATGAGCAGTTCTTC. Full variable domain (rest looked up from reference TRBV7-2 and TRBJ2-1): GAGVSQSPSNKVTEKGKDVELRCDPISGHTALYWYRQSLGQGLEFLIYFQGNSAPDKSGLPSDRFSAERTGGSVSTLTIQRTQQEDSAVYLCASSYGPAGGRNEQFFGPGTRLTVL.